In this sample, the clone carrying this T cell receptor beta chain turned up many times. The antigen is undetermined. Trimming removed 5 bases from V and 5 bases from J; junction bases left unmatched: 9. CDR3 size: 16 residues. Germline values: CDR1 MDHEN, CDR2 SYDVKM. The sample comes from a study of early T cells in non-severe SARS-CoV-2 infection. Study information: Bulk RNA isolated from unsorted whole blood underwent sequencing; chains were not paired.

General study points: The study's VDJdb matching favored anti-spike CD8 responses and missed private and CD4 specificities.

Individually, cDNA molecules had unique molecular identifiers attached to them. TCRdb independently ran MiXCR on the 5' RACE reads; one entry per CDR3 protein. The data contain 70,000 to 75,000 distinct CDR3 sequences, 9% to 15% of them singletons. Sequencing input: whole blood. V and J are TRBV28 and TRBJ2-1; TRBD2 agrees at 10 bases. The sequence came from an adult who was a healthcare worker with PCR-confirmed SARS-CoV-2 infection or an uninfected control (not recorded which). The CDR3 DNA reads TGTGCCAGCAGTGCAGTAACTAGCGGGACTCACAATGAGCAGTTCTTC. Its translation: CASSAVTSGTHNEQFF.